The next 19 T cell receptor beta chains were all read from a single sample in a study of blood T cell repertoires in COVID-19. TCRdb keeps only in-frame clones here, not all; method: immunoSEQ multiplex PCR. The profile shows hundreds of thousands of clones, roughly 88% of them singletons. Sequencing input: peripheral blood. These TCRs come from a woman younger than 45 with COVID-19, enrolled during active disease.

This clone qualifies as medium-sized (0.01 to 0.1%). V usage is TRBV11-3 and J usage is TRBJ2-1, with TRBD2 as a possible D gene (5 bases). Looked up from germline, CDR1 is SGHNT and CDR2 is YENEEA. This CDR3 has 15 residues. V dropped 4 bases and J dropped 6 bases, with 16 bases sitting between them. As DNA, the CDR3 is TGTGCCAGCAGCTCCTCCAAGGGAGAGGGCAATGAGCAGTTCTTC. This codes for CASSSSKGEGNEQFF.

The chain has TRBV6-5 and TRBJ2-4; D possibly corresponds to TRBD2 (5 bases). V lost 6 bases, J lost 6 bases, and 18 bases lay in between. This CDR3 region has 15 residues. CDR1 and CDR2 (germline): MNHEY, SVGAGI. The CDR3 is CASSPGLLTGNIQYF. The CDR3 DNA is TGTGCCAGCAGCCCAGGACTGCTAACCGGAAACATTCAGTACTTC.

The chain links TRBV11-3 to TRBJ1-4, with 7 positions matching TRBD1. CDR1 SGHNT and CDR2 YENEEA come from the germline V gene. V was clipped by 5 bases and J by 0 bases; unmatched bases: 15. This CDR3 is built from 19 residues. For the CDR3, the DNA is TGTGCCAGCAGCCCCGGGACAGATATACTCTCTGCAACTAATGAAAAACTGTTTTTT. Protein sequence: CASSPGTDILSATNEKLFF.

V and J are TRBV10-3 and TRBJ2-1, with 7 bases matching TRBD1. Trimming at V came to 2 bases and at J to 0 bases, leaving 16 bases not matched to a gene. The CDR3 loop spans 20 amino acids. The germline V gene has CDR1 ENHRY and CDR2 SYGVKD. In DNA, the CDR3 is TGTGCCATCAGTGAGACAAAACTTCCGGGACAGTGGAGCTCCTACAATGAGCAGTTCTTC. It is translated as CAISETKLPGQWSSYNEQFF.

This chain uses TRBV11-3 with TRBJ2-5; TRBD2 agrees at 9 bases. CDR1 and CDR2 from the germline V gene are SGHNT and YENEEA. This CDR3 has 16 amino acids. The J segment lost 5 bases and the V segment lost 3 bases, leaving 10 bases of the junction unmatched. DNA for the CDR3: TGTGCCAGCAGCTTTAATTCAGCGGGAGGAGGGGAGACCCAGTACTTC. Its protein product is CASSFNSAGGGETQYF. Looking up the rest from reference TRBV11-3 and TRBJ2-5 gives the full variable domain: EAGVVQSPRYKIIEKKQPVAFWCNPISGHNTLYWYLQNLGQGPELLIRYENEEAVDDSQLPKDRFSAERLKGVDSTLKIQPAELGDSAVYLCASSFNSAGGGETQYFGPGTRLLVL.

The rearrangement joins TRBV6-2 or TRBV6-3 to TRBJ2-1, with a possible D match to TRBD1 (5 bases). Germline CDR1 is MNHEY and CDR2 is SVGEGT. This CDR3 is built from 15 residues. V lost 3 bases and J lost 6, with 15 bases in between. DNA for the CDR3: TGTGCCAGCAGTTATCAGGGTTTTCAAGGCAATGAGCAGTTCTTC. This sequence encodes CASSYQGFQGNEQFF.

The gene calls are TRBV7-2 and TRBJ1-5; 7 bases align to TRBD1. The CDR3 loop spans 16 amino acids. The germline gives CDR1 SGHTA, CDR2 FQGNSA. V dropped 3 bases and J dropped 5; count of bases not matched to a gene: 10. This CDR3 reads CASSFTSGQPHQPQHF. Here the CDR3 DNA reads TGTGCCAGCAGCTTCACCTCGGGACAGCCCCATCAGCCCCAGCATTTT.

V gene TRBV5-8 combines with J gene TRBJ1-4; D is possibly TRBD1 (6 bases). The CDR3 is made up of 14 amino acids. Germline V gene sequence: CDR1 SGHTS, CDR2 YDEGEE. Trimming shortened V by 5 bases and J by 4 bases, and 12 bases separated the two germline ends. CDR3 loop: CASSTGHGNEKLFF. The CDR3, as DNA: TGTGCCAGCAGTACGGGACATGGTAATGAAAAACTGTTTTTT.

The chain recombines TRBV7-9 with TRBJ2-3, with D perhaps TRBD1 (6 bases). The CDR3 has 16 amino acids. Germline values: CDR1 SEHNR, CDR2 FQNEAQ (reference sequence). Trimming stripped 5 bases from V and 0 bases from J, with 15 bases between. CDR3 coding DNA: TGTGCCAGCAGCGCGGCAGGGGATACTAGCACAGATACGCAGTATTTT. Amino acids: CASSAAGDTSTDTQYF.

This clone was seen at least ten times. The gene calls are TRBV5-5 and TRBJ1-2; possibly TRBD1 for D (5 bases). The CDR3 extends over 15 amino acids. V was cut by 0 bases and J by 4 bases, with 13 bases left in between. The V gene's germline CDR1 is SGHKS and CDR2 YYEKEE (reference sequence). DNA of the CDR3: TGTGCCAGCAGCTTGGTTGGTGGGGGGAGCTATGGCTACACCTTC. Translation: CASSLVGGGSYGYTF.

This chain connects TRBV6-7 to TRBJ1-1; 7 positions agree with TRBD1. TRBV6-7 is marked as an open reading frame, function uncertain. The V segment lost 6 bases and the J segment 3 bases; nucleotides outside the gene matches: 10. The CDR3 spans 15 residues. CDR3 nucleotides: TGTGCCAGCAGCCAAAACACAGGGGCCCACACTGAAGCTTTCTTT. Translated: CASSQNTGAHTEAFF.

The chain recombines TRBV29-1 with TRBJ1-4, with D possibly TRBD1 on 5 matching bases. The germline V and J ends were trimmed by 6 bases and 8 bases, with 10 bases remaining between them. Per the germline V gene, CDR1 is SQVTM and CDR2 is ANQGSEA. The CDR3 runs to 11 residues. The CDR3 DNA reads TGCAGCGTAAACCCAGGGGAAAAACTGTTTTTT. Translation gives CSVNPGEKLFF.

This clone appeared a single time. Different DNA sequences within this sample yield the same CDR3. The J gene is TRBJ1-1, the V gene TRBV27; TRBD1 is a possible D gene (6 bases). With 0 bases removed from V and 4 bases from J, the gap between germline ends came to 9 bases. Germline values: CDR1 MNHEY, CDR2 SMNVEV (reference sequence). This CDR3 spans 14 amino acids. For the CDR3, the DNA is TGTGCCAGCAGTTTATCGAGGGGGGGCACTGAAGCTTTCTTT. This codes for CASSLSRGGTEAFF.

This clone was counted between two and nine times. The genes are TRBV29-1 and TRBJ2-3, with 7 bases lining up with TRBD1. Losses at the gene ends were 3 bases for V and 2 bases for J; bases not matched to a gene: 5. CDR3 length equals 14 residues. The V gene's germline CDR1 is SQVTM and CDR2 ANQGSEA. CDR3 sequence reads: CSVEGQGVTDTQYF. As DNA, the CDR3 is TGCAGCGTTGAGGGGCAGGGGGTCACAGATACGCAGTATTTT.

V is TRBV6-5 and J is TRBJ2-1, with a tentative D call TRBD1 (5 bases). The germline CDR1 and CDR2 sequences are MNHEY and SVGAGI. The ends were cut back, 2 bases at V and 2 bases at J, with 10 bases in the middle. The CDR3 is 15 amino acids. As DNA, the CDR3 is TGTGCCAGCAGTTACGGTCCCAGGGCCTACAATGAGCAGTTCTTC. Amino acids: CASSYGPRAYNEQFF.

This sequence joins TRBV5-8 and TRBJ2-7; 7 bases are a match to TRBD2. V lost 1 base, J lost 4 bases, and 2 bases stayed unmatched. The CDR3 loop spans 13 amino acids. Looked up from germline, CDR1 is SGHTS and CDR2 is YDEGEE. The CDR3, as DNA: TGTGCCAGCAGCTTGATGGGGGGGTACGAGCAGTACTTC. This gives the protein CASSLMGGYEQYF. Full variable domain (remainder filled in from reference TRBV5-8 and TRBJ2-7): EAGVTQSPTHLIKTRGQQATLRCSPISGHTSVYWYQQALGLGLQFLLWYDEGEERNRGNFPPRFSGRQFPNYSSELNVNALELEDSALYLCASSLMGGYEQYFGPGTRLTVT.

V gene TRBV11-2 combines with J gene TRBJ2-2; 13 bases agree with TRBD2. CDR3 length equals 19 residues. Germline V CDR1 and CDR2: SGHAT, FQNNGV. V gave up 5 bases and J gave up 7 bases; unmatched junction bases: 16. In DNA, the CDR3 is TGTGCCAGCAGCCCCGGACTAGCGGGGGTAACTCTAAATCACGGGGAGCTGTTTTTT. Protein: CASSPGLAGVTLNHGELFF. Based on the CDR3 plus reference TRBV11-2 and TRBJ2-2, the full variable domain is EAGVAQSPRYKIIEKRQSVAFWCNPISGHATLYWYQQILGQGPKLLIQFQNNGVVDDSQLPKDRFSAERLKGVDSTLKIQPAKLEDSAVYLCASSPGLAGVTLNHGELFFGEGSRLTVL.

The chain joins TRBV12-3 or TRBV12-4 to TRBJ1-1; D gene uncertain. This CDR3 has 12 residues. Deletions cut 7 bases from V and 4 bases from J, with 10 bases between. In nucleotides, the CDR3 is TGTGCCAGCACCCTCCCCCCCACTGAAGCTTTCTTT. Amino acid sequence: CASTLPPTEAFF.

This clone was detected only once. V gene TRBV4-1 combines with J gene TRBJ2-5; 8 bases line up with TRBD2. Losses at the gene ends were 5 bases for V and 4 bases for J; bases not matched to a gene: 12. Germline-derived CDR1 and CDR2 are MGHRA and YSYEKL. This CDR3 has 16 residues. As DNA, the CDR3 is TGCGCCAGCAGCTCCCGAGGAGCGGGAGTAGTAGAGACCCAGTACTTC. It encodes CASSSRGAGVVETQYF.